Listed below are T cell receptor beta chains from one sample, sequenced in a study of read filtering for tumor transcriptome and immune sequencing. TCRdb reprocessed the reads with MiXCR, giving one entry per CDR3 protein. The sample lists 37,000 or so distinct CDR3 sequences, approximately 13% occurring once. Sequences were obtained from a population of CD138-negative cells sorted from bone marrow. The receptors derive from a donor at least 40 years old with multiple myeloma. Each CDR3 is given with its conserved first and last residue. Fields, in order: V gene, D gene, clone size, J gene, CDR3 protein, CDR3 DNA. A D gene is named only where the DNA matches it firmly. A clone size is listed for some rows: how often the clone was seen (once, few, many), or a class if it is expanded.

>TRBV29-1|.|many|TRBJ2-5
CSVRSGQETQYF
TGCAGCGTTAGAAGCGGCCAAGAGACCCAGTACTTC
>TRBV28|.|many|TRBJ1-1
CASSAPRRLAAFF
TGTGCCAGCAGCGCGCCTCGTCGCCTCGCGGCTTTCTTT
>TRBV30|.|.|TRBJ2-5
CAWSDRLGRETQYF
TGTGCCTGGAGTGACCGGTTGGGCCGGGAGACCCAGTACTTC
>TRBV7-6|.|many|TRBJ2-3
CASSPGNTQYF
TGTGCCAGCAGCCCCGGTAATACGCAGTATTTT
>TRBV30|.|many|TRBJ1-1
CAWSFSHTEAFF
TGTGCCTGGAGTTTTAGTCACACTGAAGCTTTCTTT
>TRBV20-1|.|many|TRBJ2-7
CSARPSDRNYEQYF
TGCAGTGCTAGACCTTCGGACAGAAACTACGAGCAGTACTTC
>TRBV5-1|TRBD1|many|TRBJ2-4
CASSSAGQVSKNIQYF
TGCGCCAGCAGCTCCGCGGGACAGGTCTCAAAAAACATTCAGTACTTC
>TRBV6-2/TRBV6-3|.|many|TRBJ2-1
CASSYSYALGTPFGEQFF
TGTGCCAGCAGTTACTCGTATGCCCTTGGGACCCCTTTTGGTGAGCAGTTCTTC
>TRBV7-2|.|many|TRBJ2-7
CASSPVAVDYYEQYF
TGTGCCAGCAGCCCCGTCGCAGTCGACTACTACGAGCAGTACTTC
>TRBV7-9|.|many|TRBJ2-3
CASSLPPGSSTDTQYF
TGTGCCAGCAGCTTACCTCCTGGTAGCAGCACAGATACGCAGTATTTT
>TRBV20-1|TRBD1|many|TRBJ2-7
CSAHSGTGGEQYF
TGCAGTGCCCATTCCGGCACAGGGGGCGAGCAGTACTTC
>TRBV7-3|.|many|TRBJ2-1
CASSLSPSTYNEQFF
TGTGCCAGCAGCTTGTCCCCTAGTACCTACAATGAGCAGTTCTTC
>TRBV9|.|.|TRBJ2-2
CASSVATPGAGELFF
TGTGCCAGCAGCGTAGCTACACCAGGGGCCGGGGAGCTGTTTTTT
>TRBV5-5|.|.|TRBJ1-4
CVSSLGQGGTNEKLLF
TGTGTCAGCAGCTTGGGCCAGGGTGGAACTAATGAAAAACTGCTTTTT
>TRBV5-1|.|many|TRBJ2-7
CASSQGGGLYEQYF
TGCGCCAGCAGCCAAGGGGGAGGGCTCTACGAGCAGTACTTC
>TRBV2|TRBD2|many|TRBJ2-1
CASSDGRPLNEQFF
TGTGCCAGCAGTGACGGGAGGCCTCTCAATGAGCAGTTCTTC
>TRBV6-1|.|many|TRBJ2-2
CASSELWGLNTGELFF
TGTGCCAGCAGTGAACTCTGGGGACTTAACACCGGGGAGCTGTTTTTT
>TRBV7-9|TRBD2|.|TRBJ2-1
CATQGGRPHEQFF
TGTGCCACCCAAGGCGGGAGGCCCCATGAGCAGTTCTTC
>TRBV28|.|medium-sized|TRBJ1-5
CASSFESLSQHF
TGTGCCAGCAGTTTCGAAAGTCTGTCCCAGCATTTT
>TRBV6-2/TRBV6-3|.|many|TRBJ2-6
CASTPGHSVLTF
TGTGCCAGCACTCCGGGACATTCTGTCCTGACTTTC